A selection of T cell receptor beta chains follows, all from one sample in a study of blood T cell repertoires in COVID-19. The method was immunoSEQ multiplex PCR; TCRdb's version includes in-frame clones alone and lacks a portion of them. The sample lists some 94,000 clones, around nine tenths occurring once. Sequenced input: peripheral blood. Source of these receptors: a human donor in a cohort sampled during active COVID-19. Each CDR3 is given with its conserved first and last residue. The D gene is left open where the match is weak. Clone size, where shown, is once, few, many, or a class for clones that have expanded.

DNA: TGTGCCAGCAGCGTAGATGAGCTAGCGGGAGGTCCATACAATGAGCAGTTCTTC
CDR3: CASSVDELAGGPYNEQFF
D: TRBD2
J: TRBJ2-1
size: few
V: TRBV9

DNA: TGTGCCAGCAGCTTAGTTCACCGGAATGAGCAGTTCTTC
CDR3: CASSLVHRNEQFF
D: NA
J: TRBJ2-1
size: NA
V: TRBV7-2

DNA: TGTGCCAGTAGTCCCGGACAGGGGCGCAATCAGCCCCAGCATTTT
CDR3: CASSPGQGRNQPQHF
D: TRBD1
J: TRBJ1-5
size: NA
V: TRBV19

DNA: TGCGCCAGCAGCCAAGTCATCGGGACAGGGTTTGGCACCATATATTTT
CDR3: CASSQVIGTGFGTIYF
D: TRBD1
J: TRBJ1-3
size: NA
V: TRBV4-1

DNA: TGTGCCATCAGTGCATTTGCCGGGACAGCAAATTCACCCCTCCACTTT
CDR3: CAISAFAGTANSPLHF
D: TRBD1
J: TRBJ1-6
size: NA
V: TRBV10-3

DNA: TGCGCCAGCAGCCAAGGGCGGACAGGGATTGCCTACGAGCAGTACTTC
CDR3: CASSQGRTGIAYEQYF
D: TRBD1
J: TRBJ2-7
size: NA
V: TRBV4-3

DNA: TGTGCCAGCAGCTTCGAGCGTATCTATGGCTACACCTTC
CDR3: CASSFERIYGYTF
D: NA
J: TRBJ1-2
size: NA
V: TRBV5-6

DNA: TGTGCCAGCCCCTGCACCCGGACAGCACCCATACAAACTAATGAAAAACTGTTTTTT
CDR3: CASPCTRTAPIQTNEKLFF
D: NA
J: TRBJ1-4
size: NA
V: TRBV27

DNA: TGCGCCAGCAGGGCGACAGGCGACTATGGCTACACCTTC
CDR3: CASRATGDYGYTF
D: NA
J: TRBJ1-2
size: NA
V: TRBV4-1

DNA: TGCGCCAGCAGCATACAGGGGAGAGACACTGAAGCTTTCTTT
CDR3: CASSIQGRDTEAFF
D: TRBD1
J: TRBJ1-1
size: few
V: TRBV5-1

DNA: TGTGCCAGCAGCGTACAGGGGCTTCCCTACAATGAGCAGTTCTTC
CDR3: CASSVQGLPYNEQFF
D: NA
J: TRBJ2-1
size: NA
V: TRBV9